These T cell receptor beta chains were read from a single sample in a study of blood T cell repertoires in COVID-19. Measured with immunoSEQ multiplex PCR; TCRdb has only the in-frame clones, and not every one. The data contain under 350,000 clones, roughly 90% of them seen just once; the ten biggest clones take up 6% to 7%. The sample taken for sequencing was peripheral blood. These receptor sequences come from a woman younger than 45 with COVID-19, enrolled during active disease. Each CDR3 is given with its conserved first and last residue. The D gene is left open where the match is weak. Size is omitted from some rows. Given values are once, few, many or a class for expanded clones.

clone size: few
J gene: TRBJ2-7
V gene: TRBV6-5
D gene: TRBD1
CDR3 DNA: TGTGCCAGCAGCGCTGGACAGGGGTGGGCCGAGCAGTACTTC
CDR3 protein: CASSAGQGWAEQYF

clone size: NA
J gene: TRBJ2-7
V gene: TRBV3-1/TRBV3-2
D gene: TRBD1
CDR3 DNA: TGTGCCAGCAGCCCCGGGACAGGGTTCGGGGGGCACTACGAGCAGTACTTC
CDR3 protein: CASSPGTGFGGHYEQYF

clone size: few
J gene: TRBJ2-7
V gene: TRBV29-1
D gene: TRBD1
CDR3 DNA: TGCAGCGTTGAAGATATACAGGGGTCCGAGCAGTACTTC
CDR3 protein: CSVEDIQGSEQYF

clone size: NA
J gene: TRBJ2-2
V gene: TRBV7-9
D gene: NA
CDR3 DNA: TGTGCCAGCAGCTATATCACCGGGGAGCTGTTTTTT
CDR3 protein: CASSYITGELFF

clone size: once
J gene: TRBJ2-7
V gene: TRBV28
D gene: TRBD2
CDR3 DNA: TGTGCCAGCAGCCCGGGACTAGCGCTTTACGAGCAGTACTTC
CDR3 protein: CASSPGLALYEQYF

clone size: NA
J gene: TRBJ2-2
V gene: TRBV24-1
D gene: TRBD2
CDR3 DNA: TGTGCCACCAGTGATCCCTCCCTAGCGGGAGGATACACCGGGGAGCTGTTTTTT
CDR3 protein: CATSDPSLAGGYTGELFF

clone size: NA
J gene: TRBJ1-5
V gene: TRBV6-6
D gene: NA
CDR3 DNA: TGTGCCAGCACCCGACAAACCAATCAGCCCCAGCATTTT
CDR3 protein: CASTRQTNQPQHF

clone size: NA
J gene: TRBJ2-7
V gene: TRBV27
D gene: TRBD1
CDR3 DNA: TGTGCCGGCAGTTCGTTCGGGACAGGTAAATCCTACGAGCAGTACTTC
CDR3 protein: CAGSSFGTGKSYEQYF

clone size: NA
J gene: TRBJ1-5
V gene: TRBV20-1
D gene: NA
CDR3 DNA: TGCAGTGCTAGTTCTTCACTTCAGGGGATCCAGCCCCAGCATTTT
CDR3 protein: CSASSSLQGIQPQHF

clone size: NA
J gene: TRBJ1-6
V gene: TRBV9
D gene: NA
CDR3 DNA: TGTGCCAGCAGCGCCCGGGACACCAGAAGTACCGTTTCACCCCTCCACTTT
CDR3 protein: CASSARDTRSTVSPLHF

clone size: NA
J gene: TRBJ1-4
V gene: TRBV5-1
D gene: TRBD1
CDR3 DNA: TGCGCCAGCAGGGGACAGTCGGGGGAAAAACTGTTTTTT
CDR3 protein: CASRGQSGEKLFF

clone size: NA
J gene: TRBJ2-7
V gene: TRBV5-5
D gene: NA
CDR3 DNA: TGTGCCAGCAGCTTAAGTACAGGGTTCTACGAGCAGTACTTC
CDR3 protein: CASSLSTGFYEQYF

clone size: NA
J gene: TRBJ1-1
V gene: TRBV5-1
D gene: NA
CDR3 DNA: TGCGCCAGCAGTCTGTTAGGGGGCACTGAAGCTTTCTTT
CDR3 protein: CASSLLGGTEAFF

clone size: once
J gene: TRBJ1-4
V gene: TRBV19
D gene: NA
CDR3 DNA: TGTGCCAGTAGTCCGGGTGAGGCGTCGGAGGCGGAAAAACTGTTTTTT
CDR3 protein: CASSPGEASEAEKLFF

clone size: NA
J gene: TRBJ1-1
V gene: TRBV6-6
D gene: NA
CDR3 DNA: TGTGCCAGCAGTTACTCTTCAGATAACACTGAAGCTTTCTTT
CDR3 protein: CASSYSSDNTEAFF

clone size: NA
J gene: TRBJ2-7
V gene: TRBV15
D gene: TRBD1
CDR3 DNA: TGTGCCACCAGCAGGACAGGGTCAGCCTACGAGCAGTACTTC
CDR3 protein: CATSRTGSAYEQYF

clone size: NA
J gene: TRBJ2-7
V gene: TRBV14
D gene: TRBD1
CDR3 DNA: TGTGCCAGCAGCCAGCTGGGACAGGGGGGACACGAGCAGTACTTC
CDR3 protein: CASSQLGQGGHEQYF

clone size: NA
J gene: TRBJ2-1
V gene: TRBV3-1/TRBV3-2
D gene: NA
CDR3 DNA: TGTGCCAGCAGCCAAGCGGGATTCGCGGACCCGTTCTTC
CDR3 protein: CASSQAGFADPFF

clone size: NA
J gene: TRBJ2-7
V gene: TRBV3-1/TRBV3-2
D gene: TRBD1
CDR3 DNA: TGTGCCAGCAGCCGAAGAGGGGGACAGGGAGGCTACGAGCAGTACTTC
CDR3 protein: CASSRRGGQGGYEQYF

clone size: NA
J gene: TRBJ2-2
V gene: TRBV18
D gene: NA
CDR3 DNA: TGTGCCAGCTCACCACGGGCCACCGGGGAGCTGTTTTTT
CDR3 protein: CASSPRATGELFF

clone size: few
J gene: TRBJ1-1
V gene: TRBV5-6
D gene: NA
CDR3 DNA: TGTGCCAGCAGCTTCCCGGGGGGCAGCACTGAAGCTTTCTTT
CDR3 protein: CASSFPGGSTEAFF

clone size: NA
J gene: TRBJ2-1
V gene: TRBV5-1
D gene: NA
CDR3 DNA: TGCGCCAGCAGCTCTCGAGGCGGGACGGAGTTCTTC
CDR3 protein: CASSSRGGTEFF

clone size: NA
J gene: TRBJ2-2
V gene: TRBV2
D gene: TRBD2
CDR3 DNA: TGTGCCAGCAGTGTCTGGAGGGGCGGGGGAGGCACCGGGGAGCTGTTTTTT
CDR3 protein: CASSVWRGGGGTGELFF

clone size: NA
J gene: TRBJ2-5
V gene: TRBV7-8
D gene: TRBD1
CDR3 DNA: TGTGCCAGCAGGCCTATTACAGGGGTGGAGACCCAGTACTTC
CDR3 protein: CASRPITGVETQYF

clone size: NA
J gene: TRBJ2-2
V gene: TRBV7-9
D gene: TRBD2
CDR3 DNA: TGTGCCAGCAGCCCCCGGGCGGGGGGCCTTATGAACACCGGGGAGCTGTTTTTT
CDR3 protein: CASSPRAGGLMNTGELFF

clone size: NA
J gene: TRBJ2-7
V gene: TRBV27
D gene: NA
CDR3 DNA: TGTGCCAGCAGTTTACTCGGGGTAGTTGGCGAGCAGTACTTC
CDR3 protein: CASSLLGVVGEQYF

clone size: NA
J gene: TRBJ1-4
V gene: TRBV5-1
D gene: NA
CDR3 DNA: TGCGCCAGCAGCTTGGCCGGGGGAAGAGGGGAAAAACTGTTTTTT
CDR3 protein: CASSLAGGRGEKLFF

clone size: NA
J gene: TRBJ1-4
V gene: TRBV19
D gene: NA
CDR3 DNA: TGTGCCACCACCGACAGAGGTAATGAAAAACTGTTTTTT
CDR3 protein: CATTDRGNEKLFF

clone size: NA
J gene: TRBJ2-1
V gene: TRBV2
D gene: TRBD2
CDR3 DNA: TGTGCCAGCCTCGGATGGACTAGCGGTAACAATGAGCAGTTCTTC
CDR3 protein: CASLGWTSGNNEQFF

clone size: NA
J gene: TRBJ2-3
V gene: TRBV7-2
D gene: TRBD2
CDR3 DNA: TGTGCCAGCAGCTTAAAGAGCGGGAGAGGTGCAGATACACAGTATTTT
CDR3 protein: CASSLKSGRGADTQYF

clone size: NA
J gene: TRBJ1-3
V gene: TRBV5-4
D gene: NA
CDR3 DNA: TGTGCCAGCAGCTTGGGCACAGGGAGAGGAAACACCATATATTTT
CDR3 protein: CASSLGTGRGNTIYF

clone size: NA
J gene: TRBJ1-2
V gene: TRBV7-9
D gene: NA
CDR3 DNA: TGTGCCAGCACCAGATCCCCGGAGGAGTATGGCTACACCTTC
CDR3 protein: CASTRSPEEYGYTF

clone size: NA
J gene: TRBJ2-1
V gene: TRBV6-2/TRBV6-3
D gene: TRBD1
CDR3 DNA: TGTGCCAGCAGTTACTATGACAGGGACAATGAGCAGTTCTTC
CDR3 protein: CASSYYDRDNEQFF

clone size: once
J gene: TRBJ1-1
V gene: TRBV5-1
D gene: NA
CDR3 DNA: TGCGCCAGCAGCTTGGTAAGGGGCGCTGAAGCTTTCTTT
CDR3 protein: CASSLVRGAEAFF

clone size: NA
J gene: TRBJ2-7
V gene: TRBV12-3/TRBV12-4
D gene: NA
CDR3 DNA: TGTGCCAGCAGTTCTGACAGGCCCTACGAGCAGTACTTC
CDR3 protein: CASSSDRPYEQYF

clone size: NA
J gene: TRBJ2-7
V gene: TRBV7-6
D gene: TRBD2
CDR3 DNA: TGTGCCAGCAGTAAGACTAGCGGGAGCTCCTACGAGCAGTACTTC
CDR3 protein: CASSKTSGSSYEQYF

clone size: NA
J gene: TRBJ2-1
V gene: TRBV3-1/TRBV3-2
D gene: TRBD2
CDR3 DNA: TGTGCCAGCAGCCCCGGGGTAGCGGGAGATTGGAATGAGCAGTTCTTC
CDR3 protein: CASSPGVAGDWNEQFF

clone size: NA
J gene: TRBJ2-1
V gene: TRBV7-3
D gene: TRBD2
CDR3 DNA: TGTGCCAGCGGCAGCGGGAGGTACGATGAGCAGTTCTTC
CDR3 protein: CASGSGRYDEQFF

clone size: NA
J gene: TRBJ1-4
V gene: TRBV4-3
D gene: NA
CDR3 DNA: TGCGCCAGCAGCCATGGGTTAGGGGGTGAAAAACTGTTTTTT
CDR3 protein: CASSHGLGGEKLFF

clone size: NA
J gene: TRBJ2-1
V gene: TRBV27
D gene: NA
CDR3 DNA: TGTGCCAGCAGCCTCTCCCCCTCTAGCTATAGCTCCTACAATGAGCAGTTCTTC
CDR3 protein: CASSLSPSSYSSYNEQFF

clone size: NA
J gene: TRBJ1-1
V gene: TRBV10-1
D gene: NA
CDR3 DNA: TGCGCCAGATCTCCTCGAGCGGGCAGGGCTGTAGCCAAAGGAGCTTTCTTT
CDR3 protein: CARSPRAGRAVAKGAFF

clone size: NA
J gene: TRBJ2-7
V gene: TRBV4-1
D gene: NA
CDR3 DNA: TGCGCCAGCAGCCAATACGATCGGGGGTCCTACGAGCAGTACTTC
CDR3 protein: CASSQYDRGSYEQYF

clone size: NA
J gene: TRBJ1-5
V gene: TRBV2
D gene: NA
CDR3 DNA: TGTGCCAGCAGTGAGTGGCAGAATCAGCCCCAGCATTTT
CDR3 protein: CASSEWQNQPQHF

clone size: once
J gene: TRBJ2-1
V gene: TRBV7-9
D gene: NA
CDR3 DNA: TGTGCCAGCAGGGACCTCCTGGGCGGGAAATACAATGAGCAGTTCTTC
CDR3 protein: CASRDLLGGKYNEQFF

clone size: NA
J gene: TRBJ1-1
V gene: TRBV5-1
D gene: TRBD1
CDR3 DNA: TGCGCCAGCAGCTCATCCGACAGGGGGAACACTGAAGCTTTCTTT
CDR3 protein: CASSSSDRGNTEAFF

clone size: once
J gene: TRBJ2-1
V gene: TRBV24-1
D gene: NA
CDR3 DNA: TGTGCCACCAGTGATTTACTAGTGAGCTCCTACAATGAGCAGTTCTTC
CDR3 protein: CATSDLLVSSYNEQFF